The clone carrying this TCR beta chain was detected only a few times. Antigen: not known. This record comes from a study of shared clonotypes between healthy human individuals. General observations from the study: A generally larger estimated richness was seen in naive subsets than in memory subsets.

TCRdb's copy holds only in-frame clones and misses some; the assay was immunoSEQ multiplex PCR. The sample lists tens of thousands of clones, under 65% occurring once. The CDR3 sequence is 22 residues long. Germline CDR1 reads KGHSH; CDR2 reads LQKENI. V gave up 5 bases and J gave up 0 bases, with 29 bases separating them. This chain joins TRBV18 and TRBJ2-6; no clear D. Sequencing was performed on memory CD8+ T cells sorted from blood. Regarding subset: CD45RO+ cells pooled with CCR7-negative TemRA cells. This sequence was found in a man between 25 and 39 years old in good health. DNA for the CDR3: TGTGCCAGCTCATATCAAGGTAGTGTTGGGTTCGCCGTTTCCTCTGGGGCCAACGTCCTGACTTTC. This gives the protein CASSYQGSVGFAVSSGANVLTF.